This T cell receptor beta chain was retrieved from a study of blood T cell repertoires in COVID-19. Overall study: Acute-phase and convalescent COVID-19 samples originated in the United States, Italy and Spain. T cells, B-cell-depleted T cells, or PBMCs provided the cDNA or gDNA that served as material.

V lost 4 bases and J 5 bases, leaving 11 bases between the germline ends. The CDR3 consists of 12 residues. CDR1 and CDR2 from the germline V gene are GTSNPN and SVGIG (reference sequence). Methods used by the authors: Quantification of nucleated cells was approximated via reference gene primer amplification. Sequencing was performed with immunoSEQ multiplex PCR; in TCRdb, only in-frame clones are kept and a portion is missing. V, J and clone size are taken as reported in that table, and D and trimming were inferred from the DNA itself. The sample has fewer than 130,000 clones, roughly 72% seen once.

This chain uses TRBV30 with TRBJ1-1; no reliable D call. The sample taken for sequencing was peripheral blood. The clonotype was recovered from an elderly man with acute or convalescent COVID-19. The CDR3 region is CAWMERETEAFF. The CDR3 coding sequence is TGTGCCTGGATGGAGAGGGAAACTGAAGCTTTCTTT. Using reference TRBV30 and TRBJ1-1 for the parts outside the CDR3, the full variable domain is SQTIHQWPATLVQPVGSPLSLECTVEGTSNPNLYWYRQAAGRGLQLLFYSVGIGQISSEVPQNLSASRPQDRQFILSSKKLLLSDSGFYLCAWMERETEAFFGQGTRLTVV.